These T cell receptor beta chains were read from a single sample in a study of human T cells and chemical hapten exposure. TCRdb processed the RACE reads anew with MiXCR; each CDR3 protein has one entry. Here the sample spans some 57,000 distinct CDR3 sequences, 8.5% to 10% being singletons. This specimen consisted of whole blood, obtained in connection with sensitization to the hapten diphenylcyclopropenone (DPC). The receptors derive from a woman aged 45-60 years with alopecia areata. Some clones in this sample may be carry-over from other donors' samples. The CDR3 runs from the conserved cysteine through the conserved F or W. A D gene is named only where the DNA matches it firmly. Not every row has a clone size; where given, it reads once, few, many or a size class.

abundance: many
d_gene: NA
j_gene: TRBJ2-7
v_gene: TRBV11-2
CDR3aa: CASSRRYEQYF
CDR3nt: TGTGCCAGCAGCCGCCGCTACGAGCAGTACTTC

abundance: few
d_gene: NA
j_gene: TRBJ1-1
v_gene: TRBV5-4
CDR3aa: CASSSGRFWAGTEAFF
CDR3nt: TGTGCCAGCAGCTCCGGACGGTTTTGGGCGGGCACTGAAGCTTTCTTT

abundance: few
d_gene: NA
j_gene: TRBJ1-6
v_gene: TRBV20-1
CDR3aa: CSARVAGLLESPLHF
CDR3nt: TGCAGTGCTAGAGTAGCTGGGCTGTTGGAGTCACCCCTCCACTTT

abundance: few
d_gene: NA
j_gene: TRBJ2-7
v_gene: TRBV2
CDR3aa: CASSESMASEQYF
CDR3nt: TGTGCCAGCAGTGAGTCTATGGCTTCCGAGCAGTACTTC

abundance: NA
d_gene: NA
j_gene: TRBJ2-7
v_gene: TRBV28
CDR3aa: CASRYSGAYKTYEQYF
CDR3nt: TGTGCCAGCAGGTACTCCGGGGCGTATAAAACCTACGAGCAGTACTTC

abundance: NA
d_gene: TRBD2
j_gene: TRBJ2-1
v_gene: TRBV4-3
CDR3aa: CASSQSLAGGYNEQFF
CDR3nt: TGCGCCAGCAGCCAATCGCTAGCGGGGGGGTACAATGAGCAGTTCTTC

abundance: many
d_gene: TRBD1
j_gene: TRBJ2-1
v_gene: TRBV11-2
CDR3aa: CASSPDREKNNEQFF
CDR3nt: TGTGCCAGCAGCCCAGACAGGGAAAAAAACAATGAGCAGTTCTTC

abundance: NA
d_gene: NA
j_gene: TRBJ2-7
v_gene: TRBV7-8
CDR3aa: CASSYRSERRYEQYF
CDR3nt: TGTGCCAGCAGCTACCGTAGCGAGCGGCGCTACGAGCAGTACTTC

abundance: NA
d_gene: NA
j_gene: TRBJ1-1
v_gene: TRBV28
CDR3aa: CASSPPYIEAFF
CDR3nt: TGTGCCAGCAGTCCCCCTTATATTGAAGCTTTCTTT

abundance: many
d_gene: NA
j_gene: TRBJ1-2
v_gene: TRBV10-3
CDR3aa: CAISEEGGRVRYGYTF
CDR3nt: TGTGCCATCAGTGAGGAAGGGGGGCGAGTACGCTATGGCTACACCTTC

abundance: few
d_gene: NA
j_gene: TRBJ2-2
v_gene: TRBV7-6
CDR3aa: CASSLIANTGELFF
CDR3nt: TGTGCCAGCAGCCTTATCGCGAACACCGGGGAGCTGTTTTTT

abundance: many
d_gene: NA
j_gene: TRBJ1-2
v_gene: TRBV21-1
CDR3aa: CASSKAPGGIGNYGYTF
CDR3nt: TGTGCCAGCAGCAAAGCGCCAGGGGGCATTGGTAACTATGGCTACACCTTC

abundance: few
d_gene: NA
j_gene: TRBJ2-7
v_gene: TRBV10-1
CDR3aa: CASSSEAQGYEQYF
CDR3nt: TGCGCCAGCAGTTCCGAGGCTCAGGGATACGAGCAGTACTTC

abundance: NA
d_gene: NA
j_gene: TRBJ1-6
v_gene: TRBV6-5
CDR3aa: CASSLRGPLHF
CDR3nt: TGTGCCAGCAGTTTGCGAGGACCCCTCCACTTT

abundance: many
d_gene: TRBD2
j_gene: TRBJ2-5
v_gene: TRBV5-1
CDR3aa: CASSSALTSGGGETQYF
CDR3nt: TGCGCCAGCAGCTCCGCTCTGACTAGCGGGGGAGGAGAGACCCAGTACTTC

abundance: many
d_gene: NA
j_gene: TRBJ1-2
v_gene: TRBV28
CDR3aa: CASNPGARNYGYTF
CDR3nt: TGTGCCAGCAATCCGGGGGCTCGTAACTATGGCTACACCTTC

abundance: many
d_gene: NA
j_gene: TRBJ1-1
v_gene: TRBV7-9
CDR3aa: CASSPQGTVVSTEAFF
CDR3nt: TGTGCCAGCAGCCCACAAGGGACCGTCGTGAGCACTGAAGCTTTCTTT

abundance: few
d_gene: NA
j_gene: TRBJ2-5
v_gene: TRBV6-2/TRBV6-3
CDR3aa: CASGSFQETQYF
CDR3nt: TGTGCCAGCGGCAGCTTCCAAGAGACCCAGTACTTC

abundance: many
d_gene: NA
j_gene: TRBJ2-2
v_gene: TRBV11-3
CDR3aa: CASSPKGPANTGELFF
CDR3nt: TGTGCCAGCAGCCCCAAGGGCCCCGCGAACACCGGGGAGCTGTTTTTT

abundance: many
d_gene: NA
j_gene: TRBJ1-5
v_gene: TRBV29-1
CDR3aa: CSVDLGSNQPQHF
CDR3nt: TGCAGCGTTGACTTGGGGAGCAATCAGCCCCAGCATTTT

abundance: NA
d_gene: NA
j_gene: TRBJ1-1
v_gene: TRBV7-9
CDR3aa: CASSLNGAEAFF
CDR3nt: TGTGCCAGCAGCCTCAACGGCGCTGAAGCTTTCTTT

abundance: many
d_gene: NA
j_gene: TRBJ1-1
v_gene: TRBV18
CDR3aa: CASWATTNTEAFF
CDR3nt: TGTGCCAGCTGGGCAACAACGAACACTGAAGCTTTCTTT

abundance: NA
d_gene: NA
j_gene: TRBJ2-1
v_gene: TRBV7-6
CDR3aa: CASSSSGYNEQFF
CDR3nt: TGTGCCAGCAGCTCCTCAGGATACAATGAGCAGTTCTTC

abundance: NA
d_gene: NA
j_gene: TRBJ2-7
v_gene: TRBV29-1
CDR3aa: CSVAALDNSYEQYF
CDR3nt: TGCAGCGTTGCCGCGCTAGATAACTCCTACGAGCAGTACTTC

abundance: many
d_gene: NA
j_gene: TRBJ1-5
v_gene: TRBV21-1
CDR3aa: CASSKRRGKEPQHF
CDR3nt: TGTGCCAGCAGCAAACGGAGGGGGAAGGAGCCCCAGCATTTT

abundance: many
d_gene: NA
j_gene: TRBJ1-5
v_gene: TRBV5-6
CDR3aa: CASSLRGARYGNQPQHF
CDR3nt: TGTGCCAGCAGCTTGAGGGGGGCGAGATATGGCAATCAGCCCCAGCATTTT

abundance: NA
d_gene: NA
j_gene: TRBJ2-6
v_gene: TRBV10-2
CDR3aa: CASSALQGSGANVLTF
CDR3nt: TGCGCCAGCAGTGCCCTCCAGGGTTCCGGGGCCAACGTCCTGACTTTC

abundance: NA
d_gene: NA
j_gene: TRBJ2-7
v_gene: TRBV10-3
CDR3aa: CAISVIQSGYEQYF
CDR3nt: TGTGCCATCAGTGTAATTCAATCCGGTTACGAGCAGTACTTC

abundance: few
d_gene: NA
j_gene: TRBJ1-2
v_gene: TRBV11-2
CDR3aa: CASSLGTAAGYTF
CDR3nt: TGTGCCAGCAGCTTAGGTACGGCAGCAGGCTACACCTTC

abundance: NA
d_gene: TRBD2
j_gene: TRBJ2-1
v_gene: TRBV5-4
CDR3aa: CASSSGTSGLEQFF
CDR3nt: TGTGCCAGCAGCTCCGGGACTAGCGGACTGGAGCAGTTCTTC

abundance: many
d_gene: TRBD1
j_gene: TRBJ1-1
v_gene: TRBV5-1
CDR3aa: CASGTGNTEAFF
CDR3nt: TGCGCCAGCGGGACAGGGAACACTGAAGCTTTCTTT

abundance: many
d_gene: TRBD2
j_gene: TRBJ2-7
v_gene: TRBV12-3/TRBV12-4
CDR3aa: CASSFGLLAAYEQYF
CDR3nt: TGTGCCAGCAGTTTCGGGCTACTAGCGGCCTACGAGCAGTACTTC